Listed below are T cell receptor beta chains from one sample, sequenced in a study of PD-1 blockade in classical Hodgkin lymphoma. The assay was immunoSEQ multiplex PCR, and TCRdb's table has in-frame clones only and misses some. Of about 97,000 clones listed, over 70% were seen once; the top ten hold 12%. This material consisted of peripheral blood mononuclear cells (PBMCs), taken at baseline. The receptor source for this set is a human donor with classical Hodgkin lymphoma. CDR3s leave out the opening cysteine and the closing phenylalanine or tryptophan. The size of a clone is reported for some rows only, either as once, few or many, or as a class for expanded clones.

clone_size | v_call | cdr3_aa
NA | TRBV10-2 | ASSESVLYEQY
NA | TRBV10-3 | AISGGDSYEQY
NA | TRBV6-1 | ASRETGVGNTIY
NA | TRBV5-5 | ASSLEGLQEQPQH
NA | TRBV9 | ASSVQSRNEQF
NA | TRBV27 | ASSKLTSGSSYEQY
NA | TRBV14 | ASSQAGGGTQY
NA | TRBV27 | ASSLTAGTNYGYT
NA | TRBV18 | ASSRGRSETQY
few | TRBV6-4 | ASSDPPGNEQF
NA | TRBV15 | ATSRIQGGLAGRKNIQY
NA | TRBV28 | ASNLDRGLIAQH
NA | TRBV7-3 | ASSLAVTDTQY